The clone carrying this TCR beta chain was seen a single time. Its antigen is still unknown. This sample stems from a study of shared clonotypes between healthy human individuals. Findings and caveats of the study: Against clonotypes common to all four donors, non-shared ones had lower generation probabilities.

TCRdb's table, derived via immunoSEQ multiplex PCR, lists solely in-frame clones and lacks some. The sample has millions of clones; approximately 93% are singletons. Participating donors were healthy, HIV-negative adults free of recent acute infections or vaccinations. Germline CDR1 SSHAT, CDR2 FNYEAQ (reference sequence). The J segment lost 3 bases and the V segment lost 6 bases, leaving 12 bases of the junction unmatched. This CDR3 is built from 16 residues. The chain employs TRBV7-7 and TRBJ2-7; 9 bases are a match to TRBD2. The receptor was isolated from a young man in good health. Some clones in this sample may be carry-over from other donors' samples. The specimen sequenced was naive CD4+ T cells from PBMCs. Subset reported: CD45RA+ positively selected. CDR3 sequence (DNA): TGTGCCAGCAGTCCTGGAGGGGCGGGAGGGGACTACGAGCAGTACTTC. Its protein is CASSPGGAGGDYEQYF.